This T cell receptor beta chain was retrieved from a study of cytomegalovirus exposure and HLA in healthy donors. This PCR relied on a set of 60 Vbeta primers and 13 Jbeta primers. The data were produced by immunoSEQ multiplex PCR, yet TCRdb's version contains in-frame clones alone and is incomplete. This sample has over 150,000 clones, with approximately 80% found just once. There are 16 residues in the CDR3. Trimming at V came to 1 base and at J to 4 bases, leaving 4 bases not matched to a gene. The germline gives CDR1 SGHTA, CDR2 FQGNSA. This chain connects TRBV7-2 to TRBJ2-1, with 10 bases lining up with TRBD2. The sequence was obtained from a woman in her thirties or forties in good health and CMV-seropositive. The sequenced sample consisted of PBMCs. This chain's CDR3 is CASSLVGTSEYNEQFF. The DNA of the CDR3 is TGTGCCAGCAGCTTAGTTGGGACTAGCGAATACAATGAGCAGTTCTTC.